A selection of T cell receptor beta chains follows, all from one sample in a study of cytomegalovirus exposure and HLA in healthy donors. Clones were read by immunoSEQ multiplex PCR, and TCRdb kept only the in-frame ones, dropping some. The table records 200,000 to 300,000 clones, just under 85% of them present only once. The sequenced sample consisted of PBMCs. These receptor sequences come from a woman aged 40 to 50 in good health and CMV-seropositive. Both conserved end residues are part of each CDR3. D genes are given only for firm matches. Clone size is not always given. Where it is, it says once, few, many or a class for expanded clones.

TRBJ2-5 | . | 21 | . | TRBV21-1 | TGTGCCAGCAGCAAAAAACGGGGGCTGGGGACTAGCGGGGTTCGACAAGAGACCCAGTACTTC | CASSKKRGLGTSGVRQETQYF
TRBJ1-5 | . | 12 | . | TRBV10-3 | TGTGCCATCCGGGACTCCAATCAGCCCCAGCATTTT | CAIRDSNQPQHF
TRBJ1-2 | TRBD1 | 14 | . | TRBV11-2 | TGTGCCAGCAGCTTAGTGGGCAGGGGGCATGGCTACACCTTC | CASSLVGRGHGYTF
TRBJ2-1 | TRBD1 | 15 | . | TRBV6-1 | TGTGCCAGCAGTGAACTGTCAGGGGGCGACAATGAGCAGTTCTTC | CASSELSGGDNEQFF
TRBJ2-5 | . | 15 | . | TRBV7-6 | TGTGCCAGCAGCTTAGCACAACTAGCACAGGAGACCCAGTACTTC | CASSLAQLAQETQYF
TRBJ1-1 | TRBD1 | 14 | . | TRBV5-1 | TGCGCCAGCAGCCAACAGGGGGGGAACACTGAAGCTTTCTTT | CASSQQGGNTEAFF
TRBJ1-2 | TRBD1 | 15 | . | TRBV7-8 | TGTGCCAGCAGCCCCTGGACAGGGGGGACCTATGGCTACACCTTC | CASSPWTGGTYGYTF
TRBJ1-2 | . | 12 | . | TRBV11-1 | TGTGCCAGCAGCCCGCCGACGGGGGGATACACCTTC | CASSPPTGGYTF
TRBJ1-1 | . | 15 | . | TRBV14 | TGTGCCAGCAGCCAGAGGATCGGTGGGAACACTGAAGCTTTCTTT | CASSQRIGGNTEAFF
TRBJ2-3 | . | 14 | . | TRBV5-1 | TGCGCCAGCGCACGGGGGTCTAGCACAGATACGCAGTATTTT | CASARGSSTDTQYF
TRBJ2-1 | . | 16 | . | TRBV10-1 | TGCGCCAGCAGTGACCCCCCGGGAGTCTCCTACAATGAGCAGTTCTTC | CASSDPPGVSYNEQFF
TRBJ2-3 | TRBD2 | 15 | . | TRBV30 | TGTGCCTGGAGTGTGAATAGCGGGAGCACAGATACGCAGTATTTT | CAWSVNSGSTDTQYF
TRBJ2-1 | . | 11 | . | TRBV2 | TGTGCCAGCGGCGCCGGGACTCAGCAGTTCTTC | CASGAGTQQFF
TRBJ2-4 | . | 13 | . | TRBV6-6 | TGTGCCAGCAGTTATGAGGGCGCGGACATTCAGTACTTC | CASSYEGADIQYF
TRBJ1-1 | TRBD1 | 15 | . | TRBV5-8 | TGTGCCAGCAGCTTGGGACAGGGCATGAACACTGAAGCTTTCTTT | CASSLGQGMNTEAFF
TRBJ1-5 | . | 15 | few | TRBV7-6 | TGTGCCAGCAGCTTAGTGGCGGGTAGCAATCAGCCCCAGCATTTT | CASSLVAGSNQPQHF
TRBJ2-3 | . | 13 | . | TRBV29-1 | TGCAGCCTGGGCAGGGGAGATACAGATACGCAGTATTTT | CSLGRGDTDTQYF
TRBJ2-7 | TRBD2 | 18 | . | TRBV19 | TGTGCCAGTAGTAAAGGGACTAGCGGGAGAGTCTACTCCTACGAGCAGTACTTC | CASSKGTSGRVYSYEQYF
TRBJ2-2 | . | 15 | . | TRBV27 | TGTGCCAGCAGTTTACTCCCAGGGAACACCGGGGAGCTGTTTTTT | CASSLLPGNTGELFF
TRBJ1-1 | . | 14 | . | TRBV11-3 | TGTGCCAGCAGCCGCGGGACTTCGGGCACTGAAGCTTTCTTT | CASSRGTSGTEAFF
TRBJ2-5 | . | 14 | . | TRBV6-5 | TGTGCCAGCAGTTACTCAGCGACCAAAGAGACCCAGTACTTC | CASSYSATKETQYF
TRBJ2-1 | TRBD2 | 13 | few | TRBV5-6 | TGTGCCCGAAGAGCGGGAGGACGACGTGAGCAGTTCTTC | CARRAGGRREQFF
TRBJ2-2 | TRBD1 | 12 | . | TRBV2 | TGTGCCAGCAGGACAGGGGGATTCCCCCTGTTTTTT | CASRTGGFPLFF
TRBJ2-1 | TRBD2 | 17 | . | TRBV11-3 | TGTGCCAGCAGCCTCAAGCGACGGCTAGCGGGAGGCGATGAGCAGTTCTTC | CASSLKRRLAGGDEQFF
TRBJ2-3 | TRBD2 | 15 | few | TRBV5-4 | TGTGCCAGCAGCTTGGGGACTAGAGGGACAGATACGCAGTATTTT | CASSLGTRGTDTQYF
TRBJ1-1 | . | 14 | . | TRBV6-5 | TGTGCCAGCAGTCGCCCAGGGGTGGGCACTGAAGCTTTCTTT | CASSRPGVGTEAFF
TRBJ1-5 | . | 15 | . | TRBV2 | TGTGCCAGCAGTGAGGGGCAACTCCCCAATCAGCCCCAGCATTTT | CASSEGQLPNQPQHF
TRBJ2-7 | . | 14 | once | TRBV18 | TGTGCCAGCTCACCGAGGGCAGATGTCTACGAGCAGTACTTC | CASSPRADVYEQYF
TRBJ2-2 | TRBD1 | 14 | . | TRBV6-5 | TGTGCCAGCAGCTACAGGGGTTTCACCGGGGAGCTGTTTTTT | CASSYRGFTGELFF
TRBJ2-7 | TRBD1 | 15 | . | TRBV28 | TGTGCCAGCAGAGGAGGGGACAGGGGGGCCCACGAGCAGTACTTC | CASRGGDRGAHEQYF
TRBJ1-2 | . | 15 | . | TRBV5-1 | TGCGTCAGCAGCTTGGGTCAGTCAAAAAACTATGGCTACACCTTC | CVSSLGQSKNYGYTF
TRBJ1-5 | . | 15 | . | TRBV6-1 | TGTGCCAGCAGGAAGGAACAGGGAAGCAATCAGCCCCAGCATTTT | CASRKEQGSNQPQHF
TRBJ2-2 | TRBD2 | 15 | . | TRBV5-1 | TGCGCCAGCAACCTTATGCGGGAGGGGACCGGGGAGCTGTTTTTT | CASNLMREGTGELFF
TRBJ2-5 | . | 13 | . | TRBV2 | TGTGCCAGCAGTGGACAAACGCAAGAGACCCAGTACTTC | CASSGQTQETQYF
TRBJ2-1 | TRBD2 | 15 | . | TRBV27 | TGTGCCAGCAGTTTTTTGCGGGAGGCTTGGAATGAGCAGTTCTTC | CASSFLREAWNEQFF
TRBJ1-5 | TRBD1 | 12 | once | TRBV19 | TGTGCCAGTACGACAGGGTTATGGCCCCAGCATTTT | CASTTGLWPQHF
TRBJ2-1 | . | 13 | . | TRBV18 | TGTGCCAGCTCACGGGGCGGATTGAATGAGCAGTTCTTC | CASSRGGLNEQFF
TRBJ1-1 | TRBD1 | 15 | . | TRBV7-9 | TGTGCCAGCAGCTTCCTACAGGGGAGACAGACTGAAGCTTTCTTT | CASSFLQGRQTEAFF
TRBJ2-7 | TRBD2 | 15 | . | TRBV2 | TGTGCCAGCAGTGAAGCGCACGGGAGGGCCGGCGAGCAGTACTTC | CASSEAHGRAGEQYF
TRBJ1-2 | TRBD1 | 12 | . | TRBV29-1 | TGCAGCGTTGGACAGGGAGCGGGTGGCTACACCTTC | CSVGQGAGGYTF
TRBJ1-2 | . | 13 | once | TRBV30 | TGTGCCTGGACAGGGGCCAATAACTATGGCTACACCTTC | CAWTGANNYGYTF
TRBJ1-2 | TRBD1 | 14 | few | TRBV28 | TGTGCCAGCAGTTTGACAGGGGCGAGAAATGGCTACACCTTC | CASSLTGARNGYTF